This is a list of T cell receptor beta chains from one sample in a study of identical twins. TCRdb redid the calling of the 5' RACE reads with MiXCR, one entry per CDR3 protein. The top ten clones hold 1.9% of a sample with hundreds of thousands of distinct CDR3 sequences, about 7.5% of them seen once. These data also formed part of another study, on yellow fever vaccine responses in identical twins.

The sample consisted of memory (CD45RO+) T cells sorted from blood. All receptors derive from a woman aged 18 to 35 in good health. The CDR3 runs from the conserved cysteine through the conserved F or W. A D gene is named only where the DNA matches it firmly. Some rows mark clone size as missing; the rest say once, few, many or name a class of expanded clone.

cdr3_nt: TGTGCCAGCAGCTTGGGACAGGGTAGGGAGCAGTTCTTC
cdr3_aa: CASSLGQGREQFF
j_call: TRBJ2-1
cdr3_length: 13
v_call: TRBV5-4
clone_size: many
d_call: TRBD1

cdr3_nt: TGTGCCAGCAGTCGCCTGGGGGGGGGAGCTAACACCGGGGAGCTGTTTTTT
cdr3_aa: CASSRLGGGANTGELFF
j_call: TRBJ2-2
cdr3_length: 17
v_call: TRBV28
clone_size: .
d_call: TRBD2

cdr3_nt: TGTGCCAGCAGGAGGGATGCGCAGGGAATGGGTCAGCCCCAGCATTTT
cdr3_aa: CASRRDAQGMGQPQHF
j_call: TRBJ1-5
cdr3_length: 16
v_call: TRBV6-4
clone_size: many
d_call: .

cdr3_nt: TGCGCCAGCAGCCCCCAGGACAGGAATAACTATGGCTACACCTTC
cdr3_aa: CASSPQDRNNYGYTF
j_call: TRBJ1-2
cdr3_length: 15
v_call: TRBV4-3
clone_size: once
d_call: TRBD1

cdr3_nt: TGTGCCAGCTCCCTGTTCGGACAGGATCAGCCCCAGCATTTT
cdr3_aa: CASSLFGQDQPQHF
j_call: TRBJ1-5
cdr3_length: 14
v_call: TRBV18
clone_size: .
d_call: TRBD1

cdr3_nt: TGTGCCAGCGCCTGGGGCGCAACTAATGAAAAACTGTTTTTT
cdr3_aa: CASAWGATNEKLFF
j_call: TRBJ1-4
cdr3_length: 14
v_call: TRBV7-2
clone_size: many
d_call: .

cdr3_nt: TGTGCCAGCAGTTTAGGCCTCACGAATTACAATGAGCAGTTCTTC
cdr3_aa: CASSLGLTNYNEQFF
j_call: TRBJ2-1
cdr3_length: 15
v_call: TRBV12-3/TRBV12-4
clone_size: many
d_call: .

cdr3_nt: TGCGCCAGCAGTGGGGCCACAGATACGCAGTATTTT
cdr3_aa: CASSGATDTQYF
j_call: TRBJ2-3
cdr3_length: 12
v_call: TRBV10-1
clone_size: .
d_call: .

cdr3_nt: TGTGCCAGCAGTCCCGGGGGGGCCCCGGGGGTAACGTACTTC
cdr3_aa: CASSPGGAPGVTYF
j_call: TRBJ2-7
cdr3_length: 14
v_call: TRBV27
clone_size: .
d_call: TRBD2

cdr3_nt: TGTGCCAGCAGTTACCCTGCGACACCGCAGTTCTTC
cdr3_aa: CASSYPATPQFF
j_call: TRBJ2-1
cdr3_length: 12
v_call: TRBV6-6
clone_size: many
d_call: .

cdr3_nt: TGTGCCAGCGGAACGGGACAACCCTCATCCTACGAGCAGTACTTC
cdr3_aa: CASGTGQPSSYEQYF
j_call: TRBJ2-7
cdr3_length: 15
v_call: TRBV11-1
clone_size: few
d_call: .

cdr3_nt: TGCAGTGCTAGTGTTTATTTTGGGGCGCAGACCCAGTACTTC
cdr3_aa: CSASVYFGAQTQYF
j_call: TRBJ2-5
cdr3_length: 14
v_call: TRBV20-1
clone_size: .
d_call: .

cdr3_nt: TGCAGTGCGCTTAAGTCCGAGACCCAGTACTTC
cdr3_aa: CSALKSETQYF
j_call: TRBJ2-5
cdr3_length: 11
v_call: TRBV20-1
clone_size: .
d_call: .

cdr3_nt: TGTGCCAGTAGTCCCCTAGCGTCCTACAATGAGCAGTTCTTC
cdr3_aa: CASSPLASYNEQFF
j_call: TRBJ2-1
cdr3_length: 14
v_call: TRBV19
clone_size: few
d_call: .

cdr3_nt: TGCAGTGCTAGAGATACGGGGGGAGGACACAATGAGCAGTTCTTC
cdr3_aa: CSARDTGGGHNEQFF
j_call: TRBJ2-1
cdr3_length: 15
v_call: TRBV20-1
clone_size: .
d_call: TRBD2

cdr3_nt: TGCAGTGCTAGAGACCCTCTGGGGGGGAGCAATCAGCCCCAGCATTTT
cdr3_aa: CSARDPLGGSNQPQHF
j_call: TRBJ1-5
cdr3_length: 16
v_call: TRBV20-1
clone_size: .
d_call: .

cdr3_nt: TGTGCCAGCAGCCATTGGCGCAGGGAAAACTACGAGCAGTACTTC
cdr3_aa: CASSHWRRENYEQYF
j_call: TRBJ2-7
cdr3_length: 15
v_call: TRBV7-8
clone_size: many
d_call: .

cdr3_nt: TGTGCCAGCAGCTTAATTGAGGGCGGGGAGCTGTTTTTT
cdr3_aa: CASSLIEGGELFF
j_call: TRBJ2-2
cdr3_length: 13
v_call: TRBV7-8
clone_size: .
d_call: .

cdr3_nt: TGTGCCAGCAGCGACACAGGGGGCTGGGGCTACACCTTC
cdr3_aa: CASSDTGGWGYTF
j_call: TRBJ1-2
cdr3_length: 13
v_call: TRBV9
clone_size: few
d_call: TRBD1

cdr3_nt: TGTGCCAGCAGCGTCCCAACTAGCGGGGGCGAGCAGTTCTTC
cdr3_aa: CASSVPTSGGEQFF
j_call: TRBJ2-1
cdr3_length: 14
v_call: TRBV9
clone_size: few
d_call: TRBD2

cdr3_nt: TGCGCCAGCAGCCGCGAGGCGCTTTCATACAATGAGCAGTTCTTC
cdr3_aa: CASSREALSYNEQFF
j_call: TRBJ2-1
cdr3_length: 15
v_call: TRBV5-1
clone_size: few
d_call: .

cdr3_nt: TGTGCCTGGAGGGGGGAGGGCAATTCACCCCTCCACTTT
cdr3_aa: CAWRGEGNSPLHF
j_call: TRBJ1-6
cdr3_length: 13
v_call: TRBV30
clone_size: .
d_call: .

cdr3_nt: TGTGCCAGCAGTTCGGTGGCTATGAACACCGGGGAGCTGTTTTTT
cdr3_aa: CASSSVAMNTGELFF
j_call: TRBJ2-2
cdr3_length: 15
v_call: TRBV27
clone_size: .
d_call: .

cdr3_nt: TGCAGCGTTGCGAGGCAGATCTACAATGAGCAGTTCTTC
cdr3_aa: CSVARQIYNEQFF
j_call: TRBJ2-1
cdr3_length: 13
v_call: TRBV29-1
clone_size: few
d_call: .

cdr3_nt: TGCGCCAGCAGCCCCGGGACAGGGGGTGGTACGAATGAGCAGTTCTTC
cdr3_aa: CASSPGTGGGTNEQFF
j_call: TRBJ2-1
cdr3_length: 16
v_call: TRBV5-1
clone_size: many
d_call: TRBD1

cdr3_nt: TGTGCCAGCAGCTTAAAGGGGGCTGATCAGCCCCAGCATTTT
cdr3_aa: CASSLKGADQPQHF
j_call: TRBJ1-5
cdr3_length: 14
v_call: TRBV7-9
clone_size: many
d_call: TRBD1

cdr3_nt: TGTGCCAGCAGCTTAGGCGGTACCAATTTTTTT
cdr3_aa: CASSLGGTNFF
j_call: TRBJ2-2
cdr3_length: 11
v_call: TRBV7-9
clone_size: .
d_call: .

cdr3_nt: TGTGCCAGCAGTTCAGGACAGGGGGACTCCTACGAGCAGTACTTC
cdr3_aa: CASSSGQGDSYEQYF
j_call: TRBJ2-7
cdr3_length: 15
v_call: TRBV6-5
clone_size: few
d_call: TRBD1

cdr3_nt: TGTGCCAGCAGCCCTCGATCTGGGACAGGTGGGTCCTACGAGCAGTACTTC
cdr3_aa: CASSPRSGTGGSYEQYF
j_call: TRBJ2-7
cdr3_length: 17
v_call: TRBV11-3
clone_size: .
d_call: TRBD1

cdr3_nt: TGTGCCAGTAGTTCTAGCGGGAGTGGCACAGATACGCAGTATTTT
cdr3_aa: CASSSSGSGTDTQYF
j_call: TRBJ2-3
cdr3_length: 15
v_call: TRBV19
clone_size: .
d_call: TRBD2

cdr3_nt: TGTGCCAGCAGCTCAGAAAAAGGACAGGGCCGGCACAATGAGCAGTTCTTC
cdr3_aa: CASSSEKGQGRHNEQFF
j_call: TRBJ2-1
cdr3_length: 17
v_call: TRBV7-8
clone_size: few
d_call: TRBD1

cdr3_nt: TGTGCCAGCAGGACCCTGGGGTCCTACGAGCAGTACTTC
cdr3_aa: CASRTLGSYEQYF
j_call: TRBJ2-7
cdr3_length: 13
v_call: TRBV27
clone_size: few
d_call: .

cdr3_nt: TGTGCCAGCAGCTTACAGGGGCTCCTTAACTATGGCTACACCTTC
cdr3_aa: CASSLQGLLNYGYTF
j_call: TRBJ1-2
cdr3_length: 15
v_call: TRBV7-9
clone_size: .
d_call: .

cdr3_nt: TGCAGCGTTGAGGGACAGGGGGCTTACGAGCAGTACTTC
cdr3_aa: CSVEGQGAYEQYF
j_call: TRBJ2-7
cdr3_length: 13
v_call: TRBV29-1
clone_size: many
d_call: TRBD1

cdr3_nt: TGTGCCAGCAGTGACGAGCGGGGGGGCCGGGAGCAGTTCTTC
cdr3_aa: CASSDERGGREQFF
j_call: TRBJ2-1
cdr3_length: 14
v_call: TRBV2
clone_size: many
d_call: TRBD2

cdr3_nt: TGCAGCGTTGAAGATCGATCCGGGGGAACCTACGAGCAGTACTTC
cdr3_aa: CSVEDRSGGTYEQYF
j_call: TRBJ2-7
cdr3_length: 15
v_call: TRBV29-1
clone_size: many
d_call: .

cdr3_nt: TGTGCCAGCATTGCCGCAGCCCACGGTGGCTACACCTTC
cdr3_aa: CASIAAAHGGYTF
j_call: TRBJ1-2
cdr3_length: 13
v_call: TRBV12-3/TRBV12-4
clone_size: many
d_call: .

cdr3_nt: TGTGCCAGCAGCGCAGGGAACTATGGCTACACCTTC
cdr3_aa: CASSAGNYGYTF
j_call: TRBJ1-2
cdr3_length: 12
v_call: TRBV7-8
clone_size: .
d_call: .

cdr3_nt: TGTGCCAGCAGCCTCCCCGGGGGCGGGAAGTCAGAGACCCAGTACTTC
cdr3_aa: CASSLPGGGKSETQYF
j_call: TRBJ2-5
cdr3_length: 16
v_call: TRBV14
clone_size: .
d_call: .

cdr3_nt: TGCAGTGAGGAGGCGGGCTTTTACAATGAGCAGTTCTTC
cdr3_aa: CSEEAGFYNEQFF
j_call: TRBJ2-1
cdr3_length: 13
v_call: TRBV20-1
clone_size: .
d_call: .

cdr3_nt: TGTGCCAGCAGTTTAACAGGGCCCGAGACCCAGTACTTC
cdr3_aa: CASSLTGPETQYF
j_call: TRBJ2-5
cdr3_length: 13
v_call: TRBV12-3/TRBV12-4
clone_size: many
d_call: .

cdr3_nt: TGTGCCAGCAGTTTAATGGGACTAGCGGGAGGGCTGGGGTATGAGCAGTTCTTC
cdr3_aa: CASSLMGLAGGLGYEQFF
j_call: TRBJ2-1
cdr3_length: 18
v_call: TRBV28
clone_size: few
d_call: TRBD2

cdr3_nt: TGTGCCAGCAGCTTGACAGGGGCTGAAGCTTTCTTT
cdr3_aa: CASSLTGAEAFF
j_call: TRBJ1-1
cdr3_length: 12
v_call: TRBV7-3
clone_size: few
d_call: TRBD1

cdr3_nt: TGTGTCAGCAGCCGAGCGGGGACAGGGGTCGAGCAGTACTTC
cdr3_aa: CVSSRAGTGVEQYF
j_call: TRBJ2-7
cdr3_length: 14
v_call: TRBV7-9
clone_size: .
d_call: TRBD1

cdr3_nt: TGTGCCAGCAGTTACTCATGGGGCTCTGGGGCCAACGTCCTGACTTTC
cdr3_aa: CASSYSWGSGANVLTF
j_call: TRBJ2-6
cdr3_length: 16
v_call: TRBV6-5
clone_size: few
d_call: .

cdr3_nt: TGTGCCAGCAGCCAAGAGGGGACAGGGTCCTACGAGCAGTACTTC
cdr3_aa: CASSQEGTGSYEQYF
j_call: TRBJ2-7
cdr3_length: 15
v_call: TRBV4-2
clone_size: many
d_call: TRBD1

cdr3_nt: TGCGCCAGCAGCTTGAATATAGCTACCTACAATGAGCAGTTCTTC
cdr3_aa: CASSLNIATYNEQFF
j_call: TRBJ2-1
cdr3_length: 15
v_call: TRBV5-1
clone_size: few
d_call: .

cdr3_nt: TGCAGTGCTAGAGATCTTGACCCCCACGAGCAGTACTTC
cdr3_aa: CSARDLDPHEQYF
j_call: TRBJ2-7
cdr3_length: 13
v_call: TRBV20-1
clone_size: few
d_call: .

cdr3_nt: TGCAGTGCTGGTATCAACACCAAGGGGGAGCAGTACTTC
cdr3_aa: CSAGINTKGEQYF
j_call: TRBJ2-7
cdr3_length: 13
v_call: TRBV20-1
clone_size: few
d_call: .

cdr3_nt: TGTGCCTGGAGTTCTGGCAAAACCTCCTACGAGCAGTACTTC
cdr3_aa: CAWSSGKTSYEQYF
j_call: TRBJ2-7
cdr3_length: 14
v_call: TRBV30
clone_size: .
d_call: .

cdr3_nt: TGTGCCAGCCGTGGACTAGCGGGGAATGAGCAGTTCTTC
cdr3_aa: CASRGLAGNEQFF
j_call: TRBJ2-1
cdr3_length: 13
v_call: TRBV6-1
clone_size: many
d_call: TRBD2

cdr3_nt: TGCAGTGGTAGAGGGACTGGAGTCTACGAGCAGTACTTC
cdr3_aa: CSGRGTGVYEQYF
j_call: TRBJ2-7
cdr3_length: 13
v_call: TRBV20-1
clone_size: .
d_call: .

cdr3_nt: TGCGCCAGCAGCCTCGGACAGACTGAAGCTTTCTTT
cdr3_aa: CASSLGQTEAFF
j_call: TRBJ1-1
cdr3_length: 12
v_call: TRBV5-1
clone_size: .
d_call: .